Presented here are 14 T cell receptor beta chains from one specimen sequenced in a study of vaccination and CD4 T cells after COVID-19. The Oncomine TCR Beta short-read assay was applied to DNA of cultured CD4+ T cells. MiXCR, run by TCRdb on the PCR reads, gives a single entry per CDR3 protein. The sample lists thousands of distinct CDR3 sequences, approximately 44% occurring once. For these TCRs, the target antigens are not known. Indicated treatment: roughly 10-day PBMC culture with coronavirus spike peptide pools or control peptides (ViraFEST assay). Those CD4+ T cells from the unexposed donor predate the COVID-19 pandemic (2011-2018). The sequenced sample consisted of CD4+ T cells from blood, cultured in vitro. These receptors were taken from a human donor in good health.

Of note for this clonotype: One end of the junction does not line up with germline, which may come from a read error. The chain couples TRBV7-3 to TRBJ1-2, with D tentatively TRBD1 (5 bases). Germline V gene lookup returns CDR1 SGHTA and CDR2 FQGTGA. The CDR3 has 12 residues. The CDR3 loop reads CASSLTGHGYTF. The CDR3 coding sequence is TGTGCCAGCAGCCTAACAGGCCATGGCTACACCTTC.

This chain links TRBV20-1 with TRBJ2-5, with 8 bases matching TRBD1. The germline gives CDR1 DFQATT, CDR2 SNEGSKA (reference sequence). The ends lost 3 bases at V and 5 bases at J; junction bases unmatched: 11. CDR3 length: 15 residues. The CDR3 spells CSASRGQDLWETQYF. Here the CDR3 DNA reads TGCAGTGCTAGCAGGGGACAGGACCTTTGGGAGACCCAGTACTTC.

V usage is TRBV19 and J usage is TRBJ1-2, with TRBD1 matching 10 bases. Per germline, CDR1 LNHDA and CDR2 SQIVND (reference sequence). The CDR3 runs 16 residues. V dropped 7 bases and J dropped 10; count of bases not matched to a gene: 18. The CDR3 nucleotides read TGTGCCAGTACCCCCGGAGGGATAGACAGGGGGCGGGCCTACACCTTC. It yields the protein CASTPGGIDRGRAYTF.

This rearrangement joins TRBV7-3 to TRBJ1-1, with 8 bases matching TRBD1. The germline CDR1 and CDR2 sequences are SGHTA and FQGTGA. CDR3 length equals 18 residues. Germline trimming cut 4 bases from V and 0 bases from J; bases unmatched to any gene: 13. This CDR3 is CASSSRTGTLYLNTEAFF. For the CDR3, the DNA is TGTGCCAGCAGCTCTCGGACAGGGACCCTTTATTTGAACACTGAAGCTTTCTTT.

V gene TRBV6-1 combines with J gene TRBJ1-2, with D uncertain. CDR3 size: 15 residues. V dropped 6 bases and J dropped 6 bases, with 20 bases sitting between them. Germline-derived CDR1 and CDR2 are MNHNS and SASEGT. The CDR3: CASREGGSLMNGYTF. The CDR3 bases are TGTGCCAGCAGGGAGGGAGGGTCCCTTATGAATGGCTACACCTTC.

The chain combines TRBV20-1 with TRBJ1-3, with D unresolved. Germline CDR1 is DFQATT and CDR2 is SNEGSKA (reference sequence). The CDR3 consists of 12 residues. V gave up 6 bases and J gave up 8 bases, with 14 bases separating them. The CDR3: CSAERGADTIYF. The CDR3 DNA reads as TGCAGTGCGGAACGTGGCGCGGACACCATATATTTT.

Only a few counts were recorded for this clonotype. V is TRBV20-1 and J is TRBJ2-3; TRBD2 matches 9 bases. The CDR3 is 17 amino acids. Unmatched junction bases numbered 10, after V lost 2 bases and J lost 1 base. Germline V gives CDR1 DFQATT, CDR2 SNEGSKA (reference sequence). This CDR3 reads CSARPPLAGYRTDTQYF. CDR3 DNA: TGCAGTGCTAGACCTCCTCTAGCGGGGTATCGCACAGATACGCAGTATTTT.

This rearrangement joins TRBV12-3 or TRBV12-4 to TRBJ1-2; the D gene is possibly TRBD1 (5 bases). Trimming took off 6 bases at V and 3 bases at J, with 8 bases between the two ends. The CDR3 contains 12 residues. The CDR3 is CASRVGDYGYTF. In DNA form, the CDR3 reads TGTGCCAGCAGGGTGGGGGACTATGGCTACACCTTC.

The chain uses TRBV18 and TRBJ2-5; D gene unclear. Trimming took off 3 bases at V and 2 bases at J, with 7 bases between the two ends. The CDR3 extends over 13 amino acids. Per germline, CDR1 KGHSH and CDR2 LQKENI. Written as DNA, the CDR3 is TGTGCCAGCTCACCGGCCGAACAAGAGACCCAGTACTTC. Encoded protein: CASSPAEQETQYF.

J is TRBJ2-2 and V is TRBV4-2; 8 nucleotides match TRBD2. The CDR3 has 19 amino acids. V was clipped by 2 bases and J by 0 bases; unmatched bases: 11. Germline CDR1 reads LGHNA; CDR2 reads YNFKEQ. CDR3 residues: CASSQHQKPAGANTGELFF. CDR3 bases: TGTGCCAGCAGCCAACACCAGAAGCCAGCGGGGGCGAACACCGGGGAGCTGTTTTTT.

This clonotype was picked up a small number of times. The chain joins TRBV15 to TRBJ1-6; D unresolved. Trimming shortened V by 0 bases and J by 7 bases, and 4 bases separated the two germline ends. CDR3 size: 13 residues. The germline CDR1 and CDR2 sequences are LNHNV and YYDKDF (reference sequence). Written as DNA, the CDR3 is TGTGCCACCAGCAGAGAGGGGAATTCACCCCTCCACTTT. Translating gives CATSREGNSPLHF.

The chain links TRBV12-3 or TRBV12-4 to TRBJ2-7, with D hard to call. This CDR3 is built from 13 residues. The V end was cut by 5 bases, the J end by 2 bases, with 10 bases between. The chain's CDR3 is CASSVTGTYEQYF. Written as DNA, the CDR3 is TGTGCCAGCAGTGTGACTGGGACCTACGAGCAGTACTTC.

The chain joins TRBV20-1 to TRBJ2-7, with 8 bases matching TRBD1. The junction had 11 bases not matched to a gene; V was cut back by 6 bases and J by 4 bases. Per the germline V gene, CDR1 is DFQATT and CDR2 is SNEGSKA (reference sequence). This CDR3 spans 14 amino acids. The CDR3 spells CSAWDRTRVYEQYF. CDR3 DNA: TGCAGTGCGTGGGACAGGACCCGTGTATACGAGCAGTACTTC.

This chain links TRBV7-3 with TRBJ2-7; no clear D. Germline V gene data show CDR1 as SGHTA and CDR2 as FQGTGA. The CDR3 consists of 17 residues. Trimming removed 4 bases from V and 5 bases from J, with 24 bases in between. CDR3 nucleotides: TGTGCCAGCAGCTCCCTGATGGTTTTAGGATTAGACCACGAGCAGTACTTC. The encoded protein is CASSSLMVLGLDHEQYF.